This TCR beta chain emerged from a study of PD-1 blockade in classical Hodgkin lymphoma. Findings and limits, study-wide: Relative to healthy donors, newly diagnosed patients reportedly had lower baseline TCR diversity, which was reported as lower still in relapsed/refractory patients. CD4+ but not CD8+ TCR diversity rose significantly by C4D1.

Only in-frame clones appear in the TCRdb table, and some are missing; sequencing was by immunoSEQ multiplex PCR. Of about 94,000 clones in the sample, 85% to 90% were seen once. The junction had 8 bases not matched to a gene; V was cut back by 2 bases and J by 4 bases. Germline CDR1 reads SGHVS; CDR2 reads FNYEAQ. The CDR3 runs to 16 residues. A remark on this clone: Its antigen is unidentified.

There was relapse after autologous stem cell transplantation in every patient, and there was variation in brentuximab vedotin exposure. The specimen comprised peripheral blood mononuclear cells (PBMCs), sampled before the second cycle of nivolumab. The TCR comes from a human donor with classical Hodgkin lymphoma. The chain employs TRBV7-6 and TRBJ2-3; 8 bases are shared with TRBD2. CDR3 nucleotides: TGTGCCAGCAGCTTACGATACGGGGGGGCCGCAGATACGCAGTATTTT. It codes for CASSLRYGGAADTQYF.